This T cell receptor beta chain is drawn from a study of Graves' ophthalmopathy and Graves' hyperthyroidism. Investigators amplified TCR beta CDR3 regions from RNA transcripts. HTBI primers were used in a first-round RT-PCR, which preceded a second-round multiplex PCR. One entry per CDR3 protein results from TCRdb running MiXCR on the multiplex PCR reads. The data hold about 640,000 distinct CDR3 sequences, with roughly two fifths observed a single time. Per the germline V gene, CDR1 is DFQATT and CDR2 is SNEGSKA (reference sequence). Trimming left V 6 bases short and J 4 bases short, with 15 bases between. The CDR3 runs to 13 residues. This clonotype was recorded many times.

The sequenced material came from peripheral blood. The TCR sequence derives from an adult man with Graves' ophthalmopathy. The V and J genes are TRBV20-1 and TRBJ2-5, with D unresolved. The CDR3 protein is CSAEWAPGETQYF. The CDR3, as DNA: TGCAGTGCGGAATGGGCCCCGGGAGAGACCCAGTACTTC.